Below, 2 T cell receptor beta chains from the same sample are listed, as sequenced in a study of blood T cell repertoires in COVID-19. The repertoire was sequenced with immunoSEQ multiplex PCR; TCRdb's copy has only in-frame clones and lacks some. The data hold 180,000 or so clones, with more than 85% observed a single time. Sequenced: PBMCs or T cells enriched from blood (not recorded which). These receptors all stem from a human donor with acute COVID-19. The donor label of this sample is uncertain.

The chain has TRBV6-2 or TRBV6-3 and TRBJ1-2; D call uncertain. The CDR3 spans 14 residues. Per germline, CDR1 MNHEY and CDR2 SVGEGT. Trimming shortened V by 0 bases and J by 7 bases, and 12 bases separated the two germline ends. CDR3 amino acids: CASSYSNSLAGYTF. The CDR3 bases are TGTGCCAGCAGTTACTCGAATTCCTTGGCTGGCTACACCTTC.

The CDR3 DNA sequence: TGTGCCAGCAGCGAGGGGGGGGGCAGTCGCTATGGCTACACCTTC. Encoded protein: CASSEGGGSRYGYTF. The rearrangement links TRBV5-4 to TRBJ1-2; D is possibly TRBD1 (6 bases). The CDR3 has 15 amino acids. Deletions cut 4 bases from V and 4 bases from J, with 17 bases between. CDR1 is SGHNT and CDR2 is YYREEE in the germline V gene (reference sequence).